This T cell receptor (beta chain) was captured in a study of blood T cell repertoires in COVID-19. The wider study: The samples span acute and convalescent COVID-19 from the United States, Italy and Spain. From T cells, B-cell-depleted T cells, or PBMCs came the material, which was cDNA or gDNA.

How the authors handled the data: Counts of nucleated cells, estimated from reference gene primer amplification, were obtained. Data came from immunoSEQ multiplex PCR; TCRdb stores just in-frame clones and leaves some out. V, J and clone size derive from that table, while D and trimming were established from the DNA sequence. This sample has some 110,000 clones, with about 90% found just once. The CDR3 extends over 14 amino acids. V trimming: 1 base; J trimming: 5 bases; junction bases outside the gene matches: 4. Germline CDR1 MNHEY, CDR2 SMNVEV (reference sequence). V is TRBV27 and J is TRBJ2-5; 7 nucleotides line up with TRBD1. This sequence was found in an older man who had recovered from COVID-19. Sequenced input: peripheral blood. CDR3 amino acids: CASSLLVDRETQYF. The CDR3 region has the DNA TGTGCCAGCAGTTTATTGGTGGACAGGGAGACCCAGTACTTC.